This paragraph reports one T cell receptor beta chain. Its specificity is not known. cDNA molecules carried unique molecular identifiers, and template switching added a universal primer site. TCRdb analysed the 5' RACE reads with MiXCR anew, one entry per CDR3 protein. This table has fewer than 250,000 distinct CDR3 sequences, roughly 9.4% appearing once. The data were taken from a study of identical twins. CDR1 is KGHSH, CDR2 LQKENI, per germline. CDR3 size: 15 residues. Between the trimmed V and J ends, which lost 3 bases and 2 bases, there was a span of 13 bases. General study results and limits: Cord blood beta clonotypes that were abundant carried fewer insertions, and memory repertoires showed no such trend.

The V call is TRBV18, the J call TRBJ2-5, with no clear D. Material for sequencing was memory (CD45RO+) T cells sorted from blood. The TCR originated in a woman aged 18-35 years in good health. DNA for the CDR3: TGTGCCAGCTCACCCAACCCAGGTACACAAGAGACCCAGTACTTC. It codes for CASSPNPGTQETQYF. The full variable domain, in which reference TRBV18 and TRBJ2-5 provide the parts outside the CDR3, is NAGVMQNPRHLVRRRGQEARLRCSPMKGHSHVYWYRQLPEEGLKFMVYLQKENIIDESGMPKERFSAEFPKEGPSILRIQQVVRGDSAAYFCASSPNPGTQETQYFGPGTRLLVL.